The 30 T cell receptor beta chains reported below all come from one sample, sequenced in a study of OX40 agonist ivuxolimab in advanced cancers. The library was produced with the immunoSEQ multiplex PCR assay. As stored in TCRdb, this immuneACCESS dataset retains in-frame rearrangements with V and J assigned. A fraction of the clones does not appear; measured against another copy, unresolved V genes explain less than half of the discrepancy, and the remainder lacks a known reason. Recorded for this sample are 77,000 or so clones; about 89% of them occurred a single time. The ten largest account for 0.45% to 0.7% of the sample. Sequencing used CD4+ or CD8+ T cells sorted from blood, obtained in a trial of the OX40 agonist ivuxolimab. The receptors stem from an adult with an advanced solid tumor such as melanoma, head and neck, liver or kidney cancer.

This clone was detected a few times. This sequence joins TRBV10-3 and TRBJ2-7; a possible D gene is TRBD1 (6 bases). The V gene lost 0 bases and the J gene lost 3 bases, with 12 bases spanning the gap. Germline V gene data show CDR1 as ENHRY and CDR2 as SYGVKD. The CDR3 contains 15 residues. The CDR3 sequence: CAISESGALGYEQYF. In nucleotides, the CDR3 is TGTGCCATCAGTGAGTCGGGGGCCTTAGGCTACGAGCAGTACTTC.

The V call is TRBV9, the J call TRBJ1-2; 7 nucleotides agree with TRBD1. The CDR3 runs 13 residues. Germline CDR1 reads SGDLS; CDR2 reads YYNGEE. V lost 4 bases to trimming and J lost 5 bases; unmatched junction nucleotides: 5. The DNA of the CDR3 is TGTGCCAGCAGCCTTGACAGGGCGTATGGCTACACCTTC. It encodes CASSLDRAYGYTF.

This clone was seen only a few times. This chain connects TRBV9 to TRBJ2-1; 13 bases match TRBD2. The trim removed 4 bases at V and 7 bases at J, leaving 11 bases unmatched. The germline V gene encodes CDR1 SGDLS and CDR2 YYNGEE. This CDR3 is 17 amino acids long. CDR3 coding DNA: TGTGCCAGCAGCTATGGACTAGCGGGGGCCCCTGGGAATGAGCAGTTCTTC. It yields the protein CASSYGLAGAPGNEQFF.

J is TRBJ2-3 and V is TRBV7-8; D may be TRBD1 or TRBD2 (5 bases each). The length of the CDR3 is 15 residues. The V end lost 5 bases, the J end lost 10 bases, and 22 bases lay between the germline ends. CDR1 is SGHVS, CDR2 FQNEAQ, per germline. The CDR3 spells CASSRVRGGETPQYF. The CDR3 region has the DNA TGTGCCAGCAGCCGGGTGAGGGGCGGCGAAACCCCGCAGTATTTT. The full variable domain, completed using reference TRBV7-8 and TRBJ2-3, is GAGVSQSPRYKVAKRGQDVALRCDPISGHVSLFWYQQALGQGPEFLTYFQNEAQLDKSGLPSDRFFAERPEGSVSTLKIQRTQQEDSAVYLCASSRVRGGETPQYFGPGTRLTVL.

The chain links TRBV7-3 to TRBJ2-6; tentatively, D is TRBD1 or TRBD2 (5 bases each). CDR1 is SGHTA and CDR2 is FQGTGA in the germline V gene. The length of the CDR3 is 16 residues. Trimming shortened V by 5 bases and J by 4 bases, and 15 bases separated the two germline ends. The CDR3 DNA follows: TGTGCCAGCAGCCCCCCCCGGGGACGGGGGGCCAACGTCCTGACTTTC. Its translation: CASSPPRGRGANVLTF.

The count of this clone is one. The chain recombines TRBV28 with TRBJ1-5; D unresolved. Germline-derived CDR1 and CDR2 are MDHEN and SYDVKM. Trimming removed 2 bases from V and 4 bases from J, with 9 bases in between. The CDR3 is 14 amino acids. DNA of the CDR3: TGTGCCAGCAGTTTACCGACCCTAAATCAGCCCCAGCATTTT. This codes for CASSLPTLNQPQHF.

The chain uses TRBV19 and TRBJ2-6, with 7 bases matching TRBD1. CDR1 is LNHDA, CDR2 SQIVND, per germline (reference sequence). This CDR3 is 19 amino acids long. Trimming removed 9 bases from V and 0 bases from J; junction bases left unmatched: 17. CDR3 loop: CARLRDSDTPTSGANVLTF. CDR3 in DNA: TGTGCCAGACTCCGGGACAGCGACACACCCACCTCTGGGGCCAACGTCCTGACTTTC.

This clone has a handful of counts. The chain carries TRBV27 and TRBJ2-1; D ambiguous. The CDR3 has 15 amino acids. With 3 bases removed from V and 5 bases from J, the gap between germline ends came to 14 bases. Germline V gene sequence: CDR1 MNHEY, CDR2 SMNVEV (reference sequence). As DNA, the CDR3 is TGTGCCAGCAGTTTTTGGGGAAATGTTAACAATGAGCAGTTCTTC. Translation gives CASSFWGNVNNEQFF.

The gene calls are TRBV4-3 and TRBJ1-2; possible D gene TRBD1, 5 bases. V lost 1 base to trimming and J lost 8 bases, with 14 bases between them. Germline CDR1 reads LGHNA; CDR2 reads YSLEER. The CDR3 covers 14 residues. Written as DNA, the CDR3 is TGCGCCAGCAGCCAAGTGGGGGGGACGGACGGCTACACCTTC. This sequence encodes CASSQVGGTDGYTF.

J is TRBJ2-2 and V is TRBV7-9; TRBD1 or TRBD2 may be the D gene (5 bases each). Between the trimmed V and J ends, which lost 7 bases and 1 base, there was a span of 13 bases. CDR3 length equals 15 residues. The germline V gene encodes CDR1 SEHNR and CDR2 FQNEAQ (reference sequence). CDR3 nucleotide sequence: TGTGCCAGCACCCTATCTGGGGGGAACACCGGGGAGCTGTTTTTT. Encoded protein: CASTLSGGNTGELFF.

This rearrangement joins TRBV25-1 to TRBJ2-7; tentative D call: TRBD1 (5 bases). CDR1 is MGHDK, CDR2 SYGVNS, per germline. The germline V and J ends were trimmed by 6 bases and 2 bases, with 14 bases remaining between them. The CDR3 has 14 amino acids. The CDR3 sequence is CASRRGEGTYEQYF. CDR3 in DNA: TGTGCCAGCAGAAGGGGCGAAGGGACCTACGAGCAGTACTTC.

V gene TRBV30 combines with J gene TRBJ1-2; D may be TRBD1 (5 bases). V lost 1 base to trimming and J lost 8 bases, with 17 bases between them. Per germline, CDR1 GTSNPN and CDR2 SVGIG (reference sequence). The CDR3 extends over 14 amino acids. The CDR3 here is CAWSAFSGPQGYTF. The CDR3 nucleotides read TGTGCCTGGAGTGCGTTTTCAGGGCCCCAAGGCTACACCTTC.

The chain couples TRBV7-2 to TRBJ2-7; the match to TRBD2 covers 12 bases. The CDR3 spans 19 residues. The J segment lost 0 bases and the V segment lost 1 base, leaving 10 bases of the junction unmatched. Germline assignment: CDR1 SGHTA and CDR2 FQGNSA. CDR3 in amino acids: CASSLVRSSGRVSSYEQYF. The CDR3 bases are TGTGCCAGCAGCTTAGTGCGCTCTAGCGGGAGGGTGAGCTCCTACGAGCAGTACTTC.

The rearrangement links TRBV29-1 to TRBJ1-3, with a weak D call TRBD1 (5 bases). The germline gives CDR1 SQVTM, CDR2 ANQGSEA. The CDR3 has 17 residues. Between the trimmed V and J ends, which lost 6 bases and 2 bases, there was a span of 23 bases. The CDR3 region has the DNA TGCAGCGTGCCCCGGGACCTCCTTCTCCCCGCTGGAAACACCATATATTTT. Translated, it gives CSVPRDLLLPAGNTIYF. Variable domain in full (rest from reference TRBV29-1 and TRBJ1-3): SAVISQKPSRDICQRGTSLTIQCQVDSQVTMMFWYRQQPGQSLTLIATANQGSEATYESGFVIDKFPISRPNLTFSTLTVSNMSPEDSSIYLCSVPRDLLLPAGNTIYFGEGSWLTVV.

The rearrangement links TRBV28 to TRBJ1-4; 8 nucleotides align to TRBD1. This CDR3 is built from 14 residues. V lost 3 bases to trimming and J lost 5 bases; unmatched junction nucleotides: 2. Looked up from germline, CDR1 is MDHEN and CDR2 is SYDVKM. CDR3 loop: CASSFGTGNEKLFF. As DNA, the CDR3 is TGTGCCAGCAGTTTTGGGACAGGAAATGAAAAACTGTTTTTT.

The chain joins TRBV9 to TRBJ2-7; the D call may be TRBD1 or TRBD2 (7 bases each). The germline V and J ends were trimmed by 6 bases and 3 bases, with 19 bases remaining between them. The germline gives CDR1 SGDLS, CDR2 YYNGEE. This CDR3 has 15 residues. The CDR3 loop reads CASTKGASGFYEQYF. As DNA, the CDR3 is TGTGCCAGCACCAAGGGGGCTAGCGGTTTCTACGAGCAGTACTTC.

The V call is TRBV7-2, the J call TRBJ2-1; no firm D call. This CDR3 region has 13 residues. Germline CDR1 SGHTA, CDR2 FQGNSA. Trimming shortened V by 3 bases and J by 5 bases, and 8 bases separated the two germline ends. The CDR3 spells CASSLGKNNEQFF. The CDR3 DNA follows: TGTGCCAGCAGCTTGGGGAAAAACAATGAGCAGTTCTTC.

The rearrangement uses TRBV25-1 and TRBJ1-6; D not resolved. This CDR3 is built from 14 residues. The germline V and J ends were trimmed by 1 base and 10 bases, with 11 bases remaining between them. CDR1 and CDR2 from the germline V gene are MGHDK and SYGVNS. The CDR3 is CASSEFGEASPLHF. CDR3 in DNA: TGTGCCAGCAGTGAATTTGGGGAAGCATCACCCCTCCACTTT.

This clone was seen a single time. The chain couples TRBV30 to TRBJ1-4; maybe TRBD1 (5 bases). Looked up from germline, CDR1 is GTSNPN and CDR2 is SVGIG (reference sequence). V was pared by 1 base and J by 1 base, with 7 bases between. The CDR3 covers 14 residues. Here the CDR3 DNA reads TGTGCCTGGAGTGGGGGGGGAACTAATGAAAAACTGTTTTTT. Translation gives CAWSGGGTNEKLFF. Full variable domain (remainder filled in from reference TRBV30 and TRBJ1-4): SQTIHQWPATLVQPVGSPLSLECTVEGTSNPNLYWYRQAAGRGLQLLFYSVGIGQISSEVPQNLSASRPQDRQFILSSKKLLLSDSGFYLCAWSGGGTNEKLFFGSGTQLSVL.

This clone was seen a single time. The chain carries TRBV18 and TRBJ1-1; D is uncertain. CDR1 is KGHSH, CDR2 LQKENI, per germline. V lost 1 base, J lost 3 bases, and 9 bases lay in between. This CDR3 spans 14 amino acids. In DNA form, the CDR3 reads TGTGCCAGCTCACCACGTGGGGAGGACACTGAAGCTTTCTTT. The encoded protein is CASSPRGEDTEAFF.

This chain joins TRBV27 and TRBJ2-3; possibly TRBD1 or TRBD2 for D (6 bases each). Germline V gene sequence: CDR1 MNHEY, CDR2 SMNVEV (reference sequence). Trimming removed 5 bases from V and 5 bases from J, with 20 bases in between. There are 16 residues in the CDR3. CDR3 in DNA: TGTGCCAGCAGTCCGCCAGCAACTGGGGGGCAAGATACGCAGTATTTT. This sequence encodes CASSPPATGGQDTQYF.

The V gene is TRBV27, the J gene TRBJ1-2; 9 nucleotides agree with TRBD1. The CDR3 covers 14 residues. V shed 6 bases, J shed 8 bases, and the junction held 10 bases outside the gene matches. The germline CDR1 and CDR2 sequences are MNHEY and SMNVEV (reference sequence). The CDR3 region is CASREGTGQGGYTF. CDR3 bases: TGTGCCAGCAGAGAAGGGACAGGGCAGGGGGGCTACACCTTC.

The rearrangement joins TRBV7-2 to TRBJ2-2, with a weak D call TRBD1 (6 bases). CDR3 size: 16 residues. V lost 0 bases and J lost 4, with 12 bases in between. Germline V gene sequence: CDR1 SGHTA, CDR2 FQGNSA. This CDR3 reads CASSLARTVATGELFF. Here the CDR3 DNA reads TGTGCCAGCAGCTTAGCGCGGACAGTCGCCACCGGGGAGCTGTTTTTT. Based on the CDR3 plus reference TRBV7-2 and TRBJ2-2, the full variable domain is GAGVSQSPSNKVTEKGKDVELRCDPISGHTALYWYRQSLGQGLEFLIYFQGNSAPDKSGLPSDRFSAERTGGSVSTLTIQRTQQEDSAVYLCASSLARTVATGELFFGEGSRLTVL.

The chain combines TRBV29-1 with TRBJ2-5; 8 bases map to TRBD2. CDR3 length: 15 amino acids. Per the germline V gene, CDR1 is SQVTM and CDR2 is ANQGSEA. Trimming removed 4 bases from V and 1 base from J; junction bases left unmatched: 8. Here the CDR3 DNA reads TGCAGCGTTGGACGGATAAGCGGGGGCCAAGAGACCCAGTACTTC. Translating it yields CSVGRISGGQETQYF.

V is TRBV19 and J is TRBJ2-2; no firm D call. Germline CDR1 and CDR2: LNHDA and SQIVND (reference sequence). V gave up 2 bases and J gave up 0 bases, with 7 bases separating them. The CDR3 contains 15 residues. CDR3 sequence reads: CASSILVTNTGELFF. The CDR3 DNA reads as TGTGCCAGTAGTATACTAGTTACGAACACCGGGGAGCTGTTTTTT.

The chain is built from TRBV27 and TRBJ2-2; the match to TRBD1 covers 7 bases. V was pared by 0 bases and J by 3 bases, with 4 bases of the junction left unmatched. Per the germline V gene, CDR1 is MNHEY and CDR2 is SMNVEV (reference sequence). The length of the CDR3 is 16 residues. In DNA form, the CDR3 reads TGTGCCAGCAGTTTATCTCAGGGGGTATACACCGGGGAGCTGTTTTTT. This translates into CASSLSQGVYTGELFF.

This clone was counted a few times. This sequence joins TRBV27 and TRBJ2-5, with 8 bases that match TRBD2. This CDR3 has 14 amino acids. V shed 6 bases and J 1 base; nucleotides not matched to a gene: 4. Germline V gives CDR1 MNHEY, CDR2 SMNVEV (reference sequence). CDR3: CASRSLAAQETQYF. The CDR3 DNA follows: TGTGCCAGCAGGTCACTAGCGGCCCAAGAGACCCAGTACTTC.

The chain has TRBV19 and TRBJ1-4, with a weak D call TRBD1 (6 bases). CDR3 length: 14 amino acids. Trimming stripped 5 bases from V and 4 bases from J, with 11 bases between. CDR1 and CDR2 from the germline V gene are LNHDA and SQIVND (reference sequence). The CDR3 region is CASSQDRNNEKLFF. The CDR3 nucleotides are TGTGCCAGTAGTCAGGACAGAAATAATGAAAAACTGTTTTTT.

This rearrangement joins TRBV6-5 to TRBJ2-1; 8 bases are shared with TRBD1. The junction had 9 bases not matched to a gene; V was cut back by 5 bases and J by 6 bases. The CDR3 loop spans 15 amino acids. CDR1 and CDR2 (germline): MNHEY, SVGAGI. This CDR3 reads CASSPRDRSLNEQFF. The CDR3 DNA reads TGTGCCAGCAGTCCCCGGGACAGGTCCCTCAATGAGCAGTTCTTC.

The chain has TRBV18 and TRBJ1-1; possible D gene TRBD1, 6 bases. V was cut by 9 bases and J by 1 base, with 15 bases left in between. The CDR3 runs 14 residues. CDR1 KGHSH and CDR2 LQKENI come from the germline V gene. The CDR3 loop reads CASQTGHQNTEAFF. The CDR3 DNA follows: TGTGCCAGTCAGACGGGACACCAGAACACTGAAGCTTTCTTT.